Listed here are 5 T cell receptor beta chains from one sample, sequenced in a study of blood T cell repertoires in COVID-19. TCRdb's table, derived via immunoSEQ multiplex PCR, lists solely in-frame clones and lacks some. The table records roughly 25,000 clones, 80% to 90% of them present only once. Sequencing was done on a sample of peripheral blood. All receptors derive from a man between 45 and 60 years old with active COVID-19.

The genes are TRBV6-5 and TRBJ2-1; 10 bases are a match to TRBD1. CDR1 MNHEY and CDR2 SVGAGI come from the germline V gene. J was trimmed by 9 bases and V by 0 bases; bases with no gene match: 2. The CDR3 loop spans 14 amino acids. CDR3 nucleotides: TGTGCCAGCAGTTACTCGGGACAGGGGATTGAGCAGTTCTTC. It specifies CASSYSGQGIEQFF.

The chain recombines TRBV19 with TRBJ2-2, with 10 nucleotides matching TRBD1. The CDR3 has 15 amino acids. Germline V gives CDR1 LNHDA, CDR2 SQIVND (reference sequence). Losses at the gene ends were 6 bases for V and 3 bases for J; bases not matched to a gene: 4. The CDR3 nucleotides read TGTGCCAGTAGCGACAGGGGGCGATACACCGGGGAGCTGTTTTTT. This codes for CASSDRGRYTGELFF.

This clone has more than one count but fewer than ten. The V gene is TRBV18, the J gene TRBJ1-1, with 11 positions matching TRBD1. This CDR3 region has 15 residues. The germline V gene encodes CDR1 KGHSH and CDR2 LQKENI. V gave up 4 bases and J gave up 6 bases; unmatched junction bases: 7. CDR3: CASSRRTGGQAEAFF. The CDR3 DNA reads TGTGCCAGCTCACGGAGGACAGGGGGCCAGGCTGAAGCTTTCTTT. Full variable domain (outside the CDR3, taken from reference TRBV18 and TRBJ1-1): NAGVMQNPRHLVRRRGQEARLRCSPMKGHSHVYWYRQLPEEGLKFMVYLQKENIIDESGMPKERFSAEFPKEGPSILRIQQVVRGDSAAYFCASSRRTGGQAEAFFGQGTRLTVV.

The chain recombines TRBV28 with TRBJ1-2; the D gene is possibly TRBD1 (5 bases). Trimming shortened V by 5 bases and J by 4 bases, and 8 bases separated the two germline ends. This CDR3 region has 12 residues. Germline assignment: CDR1 MDHEN and CDR2 SYDVKM. For the CDR3, the DNA is TGTGCCAGCAGTGGGGGGGGCTATGGCTACACCTTC. This gives the protein CASSGGGYGYTF.

This clone was picked up one time. The rearrangement uses TRBV9 and TRBJ2-2, with a possible D match to TRBD2 (5 bases). CDR1 and CDR2 from the germline V gene are SGDLS and YYNGEE. The length of the CDR3 is 15 residues. Trimming took off 3 bases at V and 4 bases at J, with 13 bases between the two ends. In nucleotides, the CDR3 is TGTGCCAGCAGCGATTCGGGAAAGAGCACCGGGGAGCTGTTTTTT. Translated, it gives CASSDSGKSTGELFF.